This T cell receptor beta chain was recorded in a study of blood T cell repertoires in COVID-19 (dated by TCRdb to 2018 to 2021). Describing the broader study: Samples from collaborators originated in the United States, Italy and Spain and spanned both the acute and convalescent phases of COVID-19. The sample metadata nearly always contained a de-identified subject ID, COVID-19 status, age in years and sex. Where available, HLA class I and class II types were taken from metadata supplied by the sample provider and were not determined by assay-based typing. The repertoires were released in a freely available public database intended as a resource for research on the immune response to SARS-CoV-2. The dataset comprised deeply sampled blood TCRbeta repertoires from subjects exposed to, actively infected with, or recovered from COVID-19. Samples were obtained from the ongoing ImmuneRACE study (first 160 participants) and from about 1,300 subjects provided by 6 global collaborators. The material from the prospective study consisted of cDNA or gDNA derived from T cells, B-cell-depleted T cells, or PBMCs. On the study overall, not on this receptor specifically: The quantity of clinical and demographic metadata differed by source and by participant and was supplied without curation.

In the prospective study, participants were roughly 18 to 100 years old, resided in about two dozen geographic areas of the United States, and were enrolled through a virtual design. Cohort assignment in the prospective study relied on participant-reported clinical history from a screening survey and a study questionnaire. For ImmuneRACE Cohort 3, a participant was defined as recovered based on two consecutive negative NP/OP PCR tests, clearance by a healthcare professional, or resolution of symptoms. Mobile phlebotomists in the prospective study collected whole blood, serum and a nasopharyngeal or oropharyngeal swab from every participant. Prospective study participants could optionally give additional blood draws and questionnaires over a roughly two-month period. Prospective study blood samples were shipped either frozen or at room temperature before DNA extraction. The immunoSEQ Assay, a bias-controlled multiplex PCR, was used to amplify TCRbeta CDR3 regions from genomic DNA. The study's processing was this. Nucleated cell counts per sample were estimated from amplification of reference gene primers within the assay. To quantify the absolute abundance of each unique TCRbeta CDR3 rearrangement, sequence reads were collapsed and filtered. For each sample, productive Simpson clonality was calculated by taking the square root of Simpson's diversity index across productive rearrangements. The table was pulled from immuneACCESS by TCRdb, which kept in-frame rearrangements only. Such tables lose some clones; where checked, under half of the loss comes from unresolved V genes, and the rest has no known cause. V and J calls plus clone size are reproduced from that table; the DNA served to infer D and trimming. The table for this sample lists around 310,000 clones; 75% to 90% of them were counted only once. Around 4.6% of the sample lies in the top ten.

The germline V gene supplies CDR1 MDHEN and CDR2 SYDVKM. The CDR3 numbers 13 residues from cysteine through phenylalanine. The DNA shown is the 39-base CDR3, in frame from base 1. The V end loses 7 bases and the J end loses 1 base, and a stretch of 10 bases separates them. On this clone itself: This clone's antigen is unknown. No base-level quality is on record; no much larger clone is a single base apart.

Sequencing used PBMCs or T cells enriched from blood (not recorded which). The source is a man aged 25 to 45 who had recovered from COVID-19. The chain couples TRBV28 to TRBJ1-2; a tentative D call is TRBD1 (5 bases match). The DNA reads TGTGCCAGCATCCGAGACAGTAACTATGGCTACACCTTC. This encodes CASIRDSNYGYTF.